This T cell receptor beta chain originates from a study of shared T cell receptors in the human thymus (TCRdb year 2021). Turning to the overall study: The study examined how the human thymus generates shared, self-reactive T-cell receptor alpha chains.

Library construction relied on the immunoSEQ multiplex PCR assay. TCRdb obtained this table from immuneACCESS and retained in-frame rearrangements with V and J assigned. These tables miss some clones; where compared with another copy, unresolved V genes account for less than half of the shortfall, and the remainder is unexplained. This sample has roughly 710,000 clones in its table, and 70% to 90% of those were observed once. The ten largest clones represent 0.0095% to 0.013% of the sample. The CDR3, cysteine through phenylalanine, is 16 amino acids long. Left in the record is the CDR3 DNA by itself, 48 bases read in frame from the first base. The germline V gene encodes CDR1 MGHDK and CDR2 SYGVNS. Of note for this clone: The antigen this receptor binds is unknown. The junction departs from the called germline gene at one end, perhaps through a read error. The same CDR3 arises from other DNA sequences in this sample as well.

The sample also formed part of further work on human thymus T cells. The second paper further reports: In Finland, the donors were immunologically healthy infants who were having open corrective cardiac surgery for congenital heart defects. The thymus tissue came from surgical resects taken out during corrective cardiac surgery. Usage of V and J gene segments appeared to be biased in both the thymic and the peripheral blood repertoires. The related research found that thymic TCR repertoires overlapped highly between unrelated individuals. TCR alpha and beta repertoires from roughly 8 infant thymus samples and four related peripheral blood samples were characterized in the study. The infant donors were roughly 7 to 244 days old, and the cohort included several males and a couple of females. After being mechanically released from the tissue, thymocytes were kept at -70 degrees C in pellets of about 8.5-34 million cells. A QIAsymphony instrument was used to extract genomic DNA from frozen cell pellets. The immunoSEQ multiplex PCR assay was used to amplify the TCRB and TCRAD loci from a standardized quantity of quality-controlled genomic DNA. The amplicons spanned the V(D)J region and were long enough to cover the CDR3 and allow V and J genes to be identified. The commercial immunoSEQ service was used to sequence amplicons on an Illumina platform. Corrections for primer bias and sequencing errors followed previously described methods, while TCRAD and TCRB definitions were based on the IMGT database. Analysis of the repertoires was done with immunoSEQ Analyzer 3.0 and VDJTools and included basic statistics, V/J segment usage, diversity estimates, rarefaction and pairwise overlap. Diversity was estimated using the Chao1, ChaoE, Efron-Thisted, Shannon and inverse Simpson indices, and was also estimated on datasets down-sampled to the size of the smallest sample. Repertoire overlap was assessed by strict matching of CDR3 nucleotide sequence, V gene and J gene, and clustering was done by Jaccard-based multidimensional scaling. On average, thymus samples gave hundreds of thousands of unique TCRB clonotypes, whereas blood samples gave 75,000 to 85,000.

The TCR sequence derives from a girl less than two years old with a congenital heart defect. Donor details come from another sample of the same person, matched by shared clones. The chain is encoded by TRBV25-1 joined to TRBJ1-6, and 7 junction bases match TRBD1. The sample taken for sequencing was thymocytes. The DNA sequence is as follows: TGTGCCAGCAGCGGACGAGTGGGGACAGAAAATTCCCCCCTCCACTTT. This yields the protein CASSGRVGTENSPLHF.